Each of the 6 T cell receptor beta chains below was sequenced from the same sample in a study of cytomegalovirus exposure and HLA in healthy donors. The primer mix had 60 Vbeta and 13 Jbeta primers. Data came from immunoSEQ multiplex PCR; TCRdb stores just in-frame clones and leaves some out. The table lists about 100,000 clones, approximately 79% of them singletons. Sequenced sample: PBMCs. All receptors come from a man aged 55 to 70 in good health and CMV-seropositive.

The rearrangement links TRBV5-6 to TRBJ2-7, with TRBD2 matching 13 bases. The germline CDR1 and CDR2 sequences are SGHDT and YYEEEE. The V and J ends lost 4 bases and 5 bases, in that order; junction bases with no gene match: 12. This CDR3 is built from 17 residues. The CDR3 nucleotides are TGTGCCAGCAGCCGTTATCCCGGGACTAGCGGGGCGCACGAGCAGTACTTC. Amino acid sequence: CASSRYPGTSGAHEQYF.

CDR3 residues: CASSNTRFYEQYF. CDR3 in DNA: TGTGCCAGCAGTAATACTCGATTCTACGAGCAGTACTTC. The rearrangement links TRBV28 to TRBJ2-7; D is unresolved. The V gene lost 5 bases and the J gene lost 3 bases, with 11 bases spanning the gap. The CDR3 runs to 13 residues. Germline V gene sequence: CDR1 MDHEN, CDR2 SYDVKM.

V usage is TRBV4-3 and J usage is TRBJ2-2, with TRBD2 matching 8 bases. V trimming: 0 bases; J trimming: 0 bases; junction bases outside the gene matches: 3. The CDR3 totals 17 residues. Germline V gene lookup returns CDR1 LGHNA and CDR2 YSLEER. CDR3 amino acids: CASSQDTGGANTGELFF. CDR3 coding DNA: TGCGCCAGCAGCCAAGATACCGGGGGGGCGAACACCGGGGAGCTGTTTTTT.

This clone was seen just once. The chain couples TRBV5-6 to TRBJ2-1, with D possibly being TRBD1 (6 bases). The length of the CDR3 is 17 residues. Trimming pared 0 bases from V and 0 bases from J, leaving 13 bases between. The germline gives CDR1 SGHDT, CDR2 YYEEEE. Written as DNA, the CDR3 is TGTGCCAGCAGCTTGGCCGCAGGGGTGAGCTCCTACAATGAGCAGTTCTTC. Translated, it gives CASSLAAGVSSYNEQFF.

The chain's CDR3 is CASSEFPTDTQYF. CDR3 DNA: TGTGCCAGCAGTGAATTCCCTACAGATACGCAGTATTTT. The V and J genes are TRBV25-1 and TRBJ2-3; unclear D gene. Germline assignment: CDR1 MGHDK and CDR2 SYGVNS. V was trimmed by 1 base and J by 3 bases, leaving 5 bases between them. This CDR3 contains 13 residues.

This chain connects TRBV9 to TRBJ2-3, with D tentatively TRBD2 (5 bases). From germline, CDR1 is SGDLS and CDR2 YYNGEE. CDR3 size: 14 residues. Between the trimmed V and J ends, which lost 4 bases and 0 bases, there was a span of 9 bases. The CDR3 sequence is CASSPSGSTDTQYF. The CDR3 DNA follows: TGTGCCAGCAGCCCCAGCGGAAGCACAGATACGCAGTATTTT.